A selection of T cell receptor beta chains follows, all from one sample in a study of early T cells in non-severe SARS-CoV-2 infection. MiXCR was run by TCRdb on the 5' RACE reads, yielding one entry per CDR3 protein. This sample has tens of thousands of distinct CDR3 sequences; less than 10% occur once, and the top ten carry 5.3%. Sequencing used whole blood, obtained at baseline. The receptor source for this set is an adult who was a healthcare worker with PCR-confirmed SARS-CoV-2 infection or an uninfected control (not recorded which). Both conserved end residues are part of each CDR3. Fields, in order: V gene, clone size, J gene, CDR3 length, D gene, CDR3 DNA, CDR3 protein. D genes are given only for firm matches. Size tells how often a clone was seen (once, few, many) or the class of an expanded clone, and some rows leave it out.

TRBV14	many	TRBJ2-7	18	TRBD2	TGTGCCAGCAGCCAACTCGGAGGCCTAGCGGGGCTCCCCTACGAGCAGTACTTC	CASSQLGGLAGLPYEQYF
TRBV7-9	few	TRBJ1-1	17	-	TGTGCCAGCAGCCCTACCCTGGGGGGGCGGGCGGACACTGAAGCTTTCTTT	CASSPTLGGRADTEAFF
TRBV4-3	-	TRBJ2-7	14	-	TGCGCCAGCAGCCAAGGAGACTCGGATTACGAGCAGTACTTC	CASSQGDSDYEQYF
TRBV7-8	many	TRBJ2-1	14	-	TGTGCCAGCAGCTTCCAAGAGTCCCGCAATGAGCAGTTCTTC	CASSFQESRNEQFF
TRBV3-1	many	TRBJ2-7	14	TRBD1	TGTGCCAGCAGCCAGGGACAGGTTTTGTACGAGCAGTACTTC	CASSQGQVLYEQYF
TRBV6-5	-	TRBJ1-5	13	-	TGTGCCAGCAGGCCAGGGGCTCTTCAGCCCCAGCATTTT	CASRPGALQPQHF
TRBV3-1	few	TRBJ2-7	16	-	TGTGCCAGCAGCCATTGGGGTAAAGGGCTCCCCTACGAGCAGTACTTC	CASSHWGKGLPYEQYF
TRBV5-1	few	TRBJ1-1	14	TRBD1	TGCGCCAGCAGGTCGACAGGGCTCGATAGGGAAGCTTTCTTT	CASRSTGLDREAFF
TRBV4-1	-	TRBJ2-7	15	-	TGCGCCAGCAGCCAGTTCGTGAGGGGAGAGTACGAGCAGTACTTC	CASSQFVRGEYEQYF
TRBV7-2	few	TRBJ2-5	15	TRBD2	TGTGCCAGCAGCCTAGGAGTAGCGGGGGTGGAGACCCAGTACTTC	CASSLGVAGVETQYF
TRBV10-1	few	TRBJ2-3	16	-	TGCGCCAGCAGTGAGGATCTCAGCACTAGCACAGATACGCAGTATTTT	CASSEDLSTSTDTQYF
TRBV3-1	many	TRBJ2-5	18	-	TGTGCCAGCAGCCAACCCCGCGGGCAGGAAGTGTACCAAGAGACCCAGTACTTC	CASSQPRGQEVYQETQYF
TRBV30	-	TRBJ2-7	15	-	TGTGCCTGGACGGCGGGGTCTAGCGACCTCAACGAGCAGTACTTC	CAWTAGSSDLNEQYF
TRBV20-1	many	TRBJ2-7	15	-	TGCAGTGCTAGGAGAGGGGGAGCGGGACCCGACGAGCAGTACTTC	CSARRGGAGPDEQYF
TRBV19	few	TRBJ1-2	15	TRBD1	TGTGCCAGTACTACGACAGGGGATGCTAACTATGGCTACACCTTC	CASTTTGDANYGYTF
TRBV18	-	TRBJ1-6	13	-	TGTGCCAGCGAGGGGGGAAATAATTCACCCCTCCACTTT	CASEGGNNSPLHF
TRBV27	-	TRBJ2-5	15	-	TGTGCCAGCAATCCCTATCCGGGGGCGGTGGAGACCCAGTACTTC	CASNPYPGAVETQYF
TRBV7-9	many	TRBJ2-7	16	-	TGTGCCAGCAGCTATACGGCCGTGACAGCGGACTACGAGCAGTACTTC	CASSYTAVTADYEQYF
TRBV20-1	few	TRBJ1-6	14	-	TGCAGTGCTGTGGGTACAGGGAATAATTCACCCCTCCACTTT	CSAVGTGNNSPLHF
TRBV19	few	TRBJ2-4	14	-	TGTGCCACTACGGACCTGTCGACCAAAAACATTCAGTACTTC	CATTDLSTKNIQYF
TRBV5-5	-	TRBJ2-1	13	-	TGTGCCAGCAGCCTTAGCCAGTCCTTTGAGCAGTTCTTC	CASSLSQSFEQFF
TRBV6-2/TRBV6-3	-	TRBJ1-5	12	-	TGTGCCAGCAGTTTAGGAGTTCAGCCCCAGCATTTT	CASSLGVQPQHF
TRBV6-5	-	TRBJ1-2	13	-	TGTGCCAGCCACAGGGCTCGGGGGGATGGCTACACCTTC	CASHRARGDGYTF
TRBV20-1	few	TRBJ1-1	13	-	TGCAGTGCTAGAAAAACGGTGGAAACTGAAGCTTTCTTT	CSARKTVETEAFF
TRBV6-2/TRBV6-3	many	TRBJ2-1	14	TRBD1	TGTGCCAGCGTGACCGGGACAGGGATCGATGAGCAGTTCTTC	CASVTGTGIDEQFF
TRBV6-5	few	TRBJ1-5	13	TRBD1	TGTGCCAGCCAACCAGACAGGGATCAGCCCCAGCATTTT	CASQPDRDQPQHF
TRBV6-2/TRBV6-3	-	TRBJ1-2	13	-	TGTGCCAGCGAAGGACCTCACAACTATGGCTACACCTTC	CASEGPHNYGYTF
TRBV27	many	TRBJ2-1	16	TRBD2	TGTGCCAGCAGTCCCCCATGGATAGCGGGAGACAATGAGCAGTTCTTC	CASSPPWIAGDNEQFF
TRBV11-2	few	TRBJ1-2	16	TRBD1	TGTGCCAGCAGCTTAGGACAGGGCCGGACAGAATATGGCTACACCTTC	CASSLGQGRTEYGYTF
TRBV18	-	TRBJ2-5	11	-	TGTGCCAGCTCACCTTCGGAGACCCAGTACTTC	CASSPSETQYF
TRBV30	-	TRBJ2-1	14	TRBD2	TGTGCCTGGAGTCCCAGCGGGAGAAACAATGAGCAGTTCTTC	CAWSPSGRNNEQFF
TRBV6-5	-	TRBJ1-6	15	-	TGTGCCAGCAGGGGGGGGACTTTTTTAAATTCACCCCTCCACTTT	CASRGGTFLNSPLHF
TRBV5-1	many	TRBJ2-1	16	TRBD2	TGCGCCAGCAGCTTGACACTAGCGGCTCCCTACAATGAGCAGTTCTTC	CASSLTLAAPYNEQFF
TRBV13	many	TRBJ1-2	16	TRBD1	TGTGCCAGCAGCCCGGAGGTTCAGGGGGCGGTCCATGGCTACACCTTC	CASSPEVQGAVHGYTF
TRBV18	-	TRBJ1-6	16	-	TGTGCCAGCTCTCGCAGCGGACCACTCCCTAATTCACCCCTCCACTTT	CASSRSGPLPNSPLHF
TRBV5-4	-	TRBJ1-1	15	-	TGTGCCAGCAGCTCTGGACCGGCGGTGAACACTGAAGCTTTCTTT	CASSSGPAVNTEAFF
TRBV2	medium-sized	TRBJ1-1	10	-	TGTGCCAGCAGCAAGGGGGAAGCTTTCTTT	CASSKGEAFF
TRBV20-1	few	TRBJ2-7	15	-	TGCAGTGCTAGAGAGGGGACACCCACTTCCTACGAGCAGTACTTC	CSAREGTPTSYEQYF
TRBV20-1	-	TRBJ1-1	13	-	TGCAGTGCTAGGCCCCGGGTGAGCACTGAAGCTTTCTTT	CSARPRVSTEAFF
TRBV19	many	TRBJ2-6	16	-	TGTGCCAGTAGTATATGGGAGAGCTCTGGGGCCAACGTCCTGACTTTC	CASSIWESSGANVLTF
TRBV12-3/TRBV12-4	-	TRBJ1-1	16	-	TGTGCCAGCAGTCATGGGGGTCCTGGTATGAACACTGAAGCTTTCTTT	CASSHGGPGMNTEAFF
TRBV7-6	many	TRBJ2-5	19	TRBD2	TGTGCCAGCAGCCCGCGGGGCCCTCTTACGGGAGGCTATCAAGAGACCCAGTACTTC	CASSPRGPLTGGYQETQYF
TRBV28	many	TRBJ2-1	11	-	TGTGCCAGCAGTTTTCTATCTGAGCAGTTCTTC	CASSFLSEQFF
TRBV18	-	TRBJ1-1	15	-	TGTGCCAGCTCACCACCGGGGCTCGGGAACACTGAAGCTTTCTTT	CASSPPGLGNTEAFF
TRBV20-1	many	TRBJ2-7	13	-	TGCAGTGCTAGTCGTGGGGACTTCTACGAGCAGTACTTC	CSASRGDFYEQYF
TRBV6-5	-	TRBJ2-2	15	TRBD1	TGTGCCAGCTGTAAGGGACAGGGCTTCACCGGGGAGCTGTTTTTT	CASCKGQGFTGELFF
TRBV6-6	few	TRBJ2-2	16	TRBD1	TGTGCCAGCAGACCCCCGGGACAGAAGTACACCGGGGAGCTGTTTTTT	CASRPPGQKYTGELFF
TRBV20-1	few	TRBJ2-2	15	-	TGCAGTGCTAGAAATAGCAGGGGGGACACCGGGGAGCTGTTTTTT	CSARNSRGDTGELFF